The rows below give T cell receptor beta chains drawn from one sample of a study of blood T cell repertoires in COVID-19. The data were produced by immunoSEQ multiplex PCR, yet TCRdb's version contains in-frame clones alone and is incomplete. The data contain 160,000 or so clones, approximately 80% of them seen just once; the ten biggest clones take up over 0.5%. Source material: peripheral blood. Every receptor here comes from a man in his sixties with acute or convalescent COVID-19. The conserved cysteine and the conserved F or W are not part of the CDR3 here.

V | CDR3
TRBV28 | ASAPGTGDYNEQF
TRBV4-3 | ASSQGRASYEQY
TRBV2 | ASSSAERGNRQPQH
TRBV12-3/TRBV12-4 | ASSSGGDQGRD
TRBV6-2/TRBV6-3 | ASSYSAGTRYGYT
TRBV2 | ASSGLAGFADTQY
TRBV6-5 | ASARDSAYEQY
TRBV2 | ASSEGGTGVGDTQY
TRBV6-2/TRBV6-3 | ASSRRTGTSSYNSPLH
TRBV21-1 | ASIKSPRGQPQH
TRBV6-5 | ASTPPGTDTQY
TRBV19 | ASSTTKSGVTQY
TRBV4-1 | ASSLDRDSGNTIY
TRBV4-1 | ASSQELRARNYGYT
TRBV29-1 | SVTSGAPGQF
TRBV30 | AWSQDRLGNTIY
TRBV7-9 | ASSLGNMNTEAF
TRBV5-8 | ASSITGTGARGYT
TRBV5-1 | ASSSRTGGGNEQF
TRBV9 | ASSPGQEVNEKLF
TRBV28 | ASTDSSGGIDEQF
TRBV3-1/TRBV3-2 | ASRLAGERGDTQY
TRBV6-2/TRBV6-3 | ASSYSPGLGETQY
TRBV29-1 | SVVAGLNQPQH
TRBV3-1/TRBV3-2 | ASSQDWLAGGPGDEQF
TRBV6-5 | ASQGVTGELF
TRBV13 | ASSHGGTSAGGEYEQY
TRBV5-4 | AWASGDTDTQY
TRBV27 | ASSLSHRGGETQY
TRBV5-1 | ASSLGQGGPDTQY
TRBV11-2 | ASTLGGTGGYEQY
TRBV6-5 | ASSYSLGTGGAPLH
TRBV6-5 | ASRPDSLRNQPQH
TRBV3-1/TRBV3-2 | ASRYGTGNEKLF
TRBV6-2/TRBV6-3 | ASSPGSEFPTGEKQY
TRBV5-4 | ASSERQGAASEAF
TRBV29-1 | SVGLLAGLSLSSGYT
TRBV7-9 | ASSFSSVHNEQF
TRBV6-6 | ASRGGHDNEKLF
TRBV11-2 | ASSLTQWAVLT
TRBV28 | ASSTSGTGYQPQH
TRBV7-3 | ASSRDRVGSDTQY
TRBV3-1/TRBV3-2 | ASRRGYEQY
TRBV7-8 | ASSLRASFTVDTQY
TRBV11-2 | ASSSVTGGGETQY
TRBV10-3 | AISESDRFYGYT
TRBV7-2 | ASSRELNTEAF
TRBV6-5 | ASNLRGGRETEAF
TRBV5-1 | ASSLFSAESNEKLF
TRBV13 | ASSFNVGLGEQY
TRBV6-2/TRBV6-3 | ASSYPRTGAHEQY
TRBV7-2 | ASSLTGIYGYT
TRBV30 | AWSVGTLTGELF